This paragraph reports one T cell receptor beta chain. Its antigen is unknown. This entry comes from a study of T cells expressing NK-cell markers. Looking at the study overall: Eight donors were sequenced, seven testing HCMV-seropositive and one testing seronegative. Whole-study findings and limits: In a few donors, dominant clonotypes made up roughly 25-60.1% of CD3+CD56-NKG2C+ cells.

There are 14 residues in the CDR3. TCRdb re-called the 5' RACE reads and catalogs CDR3 proteins one per entry, DNA excluded. The sample has 500,000 or so distinct CDR3 sequences. This sequence was found in a man aged 18 to 30 in good health. The chain uses TRBV12-3 or TRBV12-4 and TRBJ2-1; TCRdb picks TRBD1, but there is no DNA to check that call. Sequenced input: blood T cells: a sorted CD56 or NKG2C T cell subset, CD4+ or CD8+ T cells, or bulk PBMC T cells (not recorded which). CDR3 residues: CASRGDGGYNEQFF.